The present T cell receptor beta chain was sequenced within a study of cytomegalovirus exposure and HLA in healthy donors. V lost 6 bases to trimming and J lost 4 bases; unmatched junction nucleotides: 9. Germline V gene lookup returns CDR1 SGHRS and CDR2 YFSETQ. CDR3 size: 15 residues. Those who donated were healthy bone marrow donors. Donors showed nominal health when sampled, although they likely had unrecorded immune exposures. Study-level points and caveats: Excluded: some indistinguishable V segments such as TRBV6-2 and TRBV6-3.

A remark on this clone: The antigen remains undetermined.

The primer mix had 60 Vbeta and 13 Jbeta primers. Profiled with immunoSEQ multiplex PCR; TCRdb holds only in-frame clones, not every one. The sample records about 230,000 clones, roughly 81% being singletons. Sequences were obtained from PBMCs. The TCR sequence derives from a girl aged 2 to 9 in good health and CMV-seronegative. The rearrangement links TRBV5-1 to TRBJ2-1; the match to TRBD2 covers 8 bases. Here the CDR3 DNA reads TGCGCCAGCACCCCCGGGTTAGCGGGATACAATGAGCAGTTCTTC. It encodes CASTPGLAGYNEQFF.